This T cell receptor (beta chain) stems from a study of cytomegalovirus exposure and HLA in healthy donors. Study results and limitations: Several of the most significant clusters were apparently associated with common viral pathogens in a later analysis. Previous analysis showed most TCR beta V segments were productive about 90% or about 30% of the time. The number of N-insertions in an Asian-associated ancestry cluster was reportedly below the approximately 680-donor mean in a later analysis.

This clone was detected once. Its specificity is not known. Both 60 Vbeta primers and 13 Jbeta primers went into the PCR. Using immunoSEQ multiplex PCR, the repertoire was profiled, and TCRdb retains in-frame clones only, with some absent. The sample holds roughly 100,000 clones, about 75% seen once. Sequencing input: PBMCs. The source is a man aged 60 to 75 in good health and CMV-seropositive.

The CDR3 DNA is TGTGCCAGCAGCCTAGAAGACAGGGGAGTCATGGTTTCACCCCTCCACTTT. Encoded protein: CASSLEDRGVMVSPLHF. This chain joins TRBV7-8 and TRBJ1-6; 8 bases are shared with TRBD1. This CDR3 has 17 residues. V shed 5 bases, J shed 9 bases, and the junction held 15 bases outside the gene matches. Germline-derived CDR1 and CDR2 are SGHVS and FQNEAQ. The variable domain in full, completed from reference TRBV7-8 and TRBJ1-6, reads GAGVSQSPRYKVAKRGQDVALRCDPISGHVSLFWYQQALGQGPEFLTYFQNEAQLDKSGLPSDRFFAERPEGSVSTLKIQRTQQEDSAVYLCASSLEDRGVMVSPLHFGNGTRLTVT.